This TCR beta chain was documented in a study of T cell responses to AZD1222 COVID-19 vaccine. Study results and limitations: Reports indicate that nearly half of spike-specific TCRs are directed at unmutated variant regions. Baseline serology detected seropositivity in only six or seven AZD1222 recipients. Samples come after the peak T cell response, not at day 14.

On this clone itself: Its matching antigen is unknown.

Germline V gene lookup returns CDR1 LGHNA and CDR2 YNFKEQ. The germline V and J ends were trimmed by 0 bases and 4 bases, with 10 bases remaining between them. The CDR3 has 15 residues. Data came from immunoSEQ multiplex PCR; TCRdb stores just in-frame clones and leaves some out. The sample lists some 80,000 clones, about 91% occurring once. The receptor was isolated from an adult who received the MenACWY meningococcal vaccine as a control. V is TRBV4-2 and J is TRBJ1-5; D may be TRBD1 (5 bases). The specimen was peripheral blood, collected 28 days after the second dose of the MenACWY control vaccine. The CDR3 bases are TGTGCCAGCAGCCAAGATTATCAGGGAAATCAGCCCCAGCATTTT. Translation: CASSQDYQGNQPQHF.